These 32 T cell receptor beta chains came from one sample sequenced in a study of graft-versus-host responses after intestinal transplantation. These TCRs are of unknown antigen specificity. TCRdb's copy holds only in-frame clones and misses some; the assay was immunoSEQ multiplex PCR. This sample yields more than 65,000 clones, of which 84% are seen a single time; 0.35% to 0.4% belongs to the top ten. The sample in question was unstimulated CD4+ T cells sorted from spleen or lymph node cells, obtained before transplant. These receptors originate from a human donor who was the organ donor for an intestinal transplant.

J is TRBJ2-5 and V is TRBV7-3, with TRBD1 identical over 8 bases. The CDR3 loop spans 13 amino acids. Trimming removed 3 bases from V and 5 bases from J; junction bases left unmatched: 2. Germline CDR1 is SGHTA and CDR2 is FQGTGA. The CDR3 sequence: CASSFYRGETQYF. CDR3 sequence (DNA): TGTGCCAGCAGCTTCTACAGGGGGGAGACCCAGTACTTC.

V usage is TRBV27 and J usage is TRBJ1-2; 7 bases map to TRBD1. CDR1 is MNHEY, CDR2 SMNVEV, per germline (reference sequence). This CDR3 spans 16 amino acids. J gave up 5 bases and V 5 bases, and 14 bases lay outside the gene matches. This CDR3 reads CASSPSAGTVQYGYTF. The CDR3 nucleotides read TGTGCCAGCAGTCCTTCAGCCGGGACAGTCCAATATGGCTACACCTTC.

V usage is TRBV15 and J usage is TRBJ1-1; possibly TRBD1 for D (5 bases). This CDR3 contains 14 residues. V gave up 0 bases and J gave up 1 base, with 6 bases separating them. Germline lookup yields CDR1 LNHNV and CDR2 YYDKDF (reference sequence). The CDR3 is CATSRDGQNTEAFF. The CDR3 nucleotides are TGTGCCACCAGCAGAGATGGACAGAACACTGAAGCTTTCTTT.

This clone appeared a few times. V gene TRBV9 combines with J gene TRBJ2-2, with TRBD2 identical over 8 bases. CDR1 and CDR2 (germline): SGDLS, YYNGEE. V was clipped by 0 bases and J by 6 bases; unmatched bases: 1. CDR3 size: 14 residues. CDR3 sequence (DNA): TGTGCCAGCAGCGTAGCGGGGGGGCCCGGGGAGCTGTTTTTT. It specifies CASSVAGGPGELFF.

The genes are TRBV28 and TRBJ2-4, with D maybe TRBD1 (5 bases). This CDR3 has 11 amino acids. Germline V gives CDR1 MDHEN, CDR2 SYDVKM. Trimming stripped 6 bases from V and 7 bases from J, with 7 bases between. Here the CDR3 DNA reads TGTGCCAGCAGGTCAGGGAACATTCAGTACTTC. Protein product: CASRSGNIQYF.

The rearrangement links TRBV27 to TRBJ1-4, with a tentative D call TRBD1 (6 bases). The CDR3 loop spans 15 amino acids. Trimming took off 5 bases at V and 3 bases at J, with 13 bases between the two ends. Germline CDR1 is MNHEY and CDR2 is SMNVEV (reference sequence). DNA for the CDR3: TGTGCCAGCAGTGTCTCTGGGACACCTAATGAAAAACTGTTTTTT. Translation: CASSVSGTPNEKLFF.

This rearrangement joins TRBV2 to TRBJ2-1; D perhaps matches TRBD2 (6 bases). Germline-derived CDR1 and CDR2 are SNHLY and FYNNEI. V was pared by 9 bases and J by 7 bases, with 16 bases between. CDR3 length equals 13 residues. CDR3 coding DNA: TGTGCCAGAGGCAGTAGACTAGGGAATGAGCAGTTCTTC. It codes for CARGSRLGNEQFF.

The rearrangement joins TRBV18 to TRBJ2-1; D possibly corresponds to TRBD1 (6 bases). Trimming cost V 8 bases and J 10 bases, with 12 bases left between them. Per the germline V gene, CDR1 is KGHSH and CDR2 is LQKENI. There are 11 residues in the CDR3. The CDR3, as DNA: TGTGCCAGCCAGGGGAAGTCAGAGCAGTTCTTC. As protein: CASQGKSEQFF.

In DNA, the CDR3 is TGTGCCAGCAGCTTAAATGGGGGGGGCACAGATACGCAGTATTTT. It specifies CASSLNGGGTDTQYF. The chain employs TRBV7-2 and TRBJ2-3; 7 bases are a match to TRBD2. The CDR3 is 15 amino acids. Germline CDR1 and CDR2: SGHTA and FQGNSA. The trim removed 2 bases at V and 1 base at J, leaving 3 bases unmatched.

This sequence joins TRBV10-3 and TRBJ1-1; D remains ambiguous. The CDR3 has 14 amino acids. CDR1 and CDR2 (germline): ENHRY, SYGVKD. V was clipped by 4 bases and J by 2 bases, with 11 bases between them. The CDR3 protein is CAISGVRSNTEAFF. CDR3 nucleotides: TGTGCCATCAGTGGTGTGAGGTCAAACACTGAAGCTTTCTTT.

CDR3 DNA: TGTGCCAGCAGGGGACAGGGGCTTAACTATGGCTACACCTTC. This translates into CASRGQGLNYGYTF. The chain employs TRBV28 and TRBJ1-2; 10 bases line up with TRBD1. Germline CDR1 MDHEN, CDR2 SYDVKM. Unmatched junction bases numbered 2, after V lost 6 bases and J lost 1 base. CDR3 size: 14 residues.

The chain employs TRBV19 and TRBJ2-2; no clear D gene. Trimming cost V 4 bases and J 0 bases, with 12 bases left between them. The CDR3 is 16 residues long. Germline-derived CDR1 and CDR2 are LNHDA and SQIVND (reference sequence). Here the CDR3 DNA reads TGTGCCAGTAGTAACTATTACCGCGCGAACACCGGGGAGCTGTTTTTT. As protein: CASSNYYRANTGELFF. Full variable domain (rest looked up from reference TRBV19 and TRBJ2-2): DGGITQSPKYLFRKEGQNVTLSCEQNLNHDAMYWYRQDPGQGLRLIYYSQIVNDFQKGDIAEGYSVSREKKESFPLTVTSAQKNPTAFYLCASSNYYRANTGELFFGEGSRLTVL.

This sequence joins TRBV18 and TRBJ1-5; perhaps TRBD1 as D (5 bases). V lost 4 bases, J lost 4 bases, and 8 bases lay in between. The length of the CDR3 is 13 residues. The germline gives CDR1 KGHSH, CDR2 LQKENI. The CDR3 DNA follows: TGTGCCAGCTCACTCCAGGGAAATCAGCCCCAGCATTTT. It translates to CASSLQGNQPQHF.

This clone has a handful of counts. CDR3 loop: CASSLRQGYEQYV. As DNA, the CDR3 is TGTGCCAGCAGTTTGAGACAGGGGTACGAGCAGTACGTC. The rearrangement joins TRBV28 to TRBJ2-7, with 8 bases lining up with TRBD1. This CDR3 has 13 amino acids. Germline assignment: CDR1 MDHEN and CDR2 SYDVKM. J gave up 4 bases and V 3 bases, and 2 bases lay outside the gene matches.

The CDR3 nucleotides read TGTGCCAGCTCACCGCCAGGTTCCCAGGGGTTCTATGGCTACACCTTC. Its translation is CASSPPGSQGFYGYTF. This chain connects TRBV18 to TRBJ1-2; possibly TRBD1 for D (6 bases). The CDR3 is made up of 16 amino acids. Deletions cut 3 bases from V and 4 bases from J, with 18 bases between. The germline V gene has CDR1 KGHSH and CDR2 LQKENI. The full variable domain, completed using reference TRBV18 and TRBJ1-2, is NAGVMQNPRHLVRRRGQEARLRCSPMKGHSHVYWYRQLPEEGLKFMVYLQKENIIDESGMPKERFSAEFPKEGPSILRIQQVVRGDSAAYFCASSPPGSQGFYGYTFGSGTRLTVV.

The chain uses TRBV7-3 and TRBJ1-5; a possible D gene is TRBD1 (6 bases). CDR3 length: 13 residues. Germline V CDR1 and CDR2: SGHTA, FQGTGA. Between the trimmed V and J ends, which lost 5 bases and 4 bases, there was a span of 9 bases. This chain's CDR3 is CASSIDRNQPQHF. The CDR3 DNA reads TGTGCCAGCAGCATCGACAGGAATCAGCCCCAGCATTTT.

Only a few counts were recorded for this clone. The chain links TRBV28 to TRBJ2-5; 10 bases fit TRBD2. J lost 5 bases, V lost 6 bases, and 12 bases had no gene match. Germline V lookup: CDR1 MDHEN, CDR2 SYDVKM. The CDR3 has 16 residues. The CDR3 nucleotides read TGTGCCAGCAGAGGAGCGGGGGGGCCGGAAAGCGAGACCCAGTACTTC. This sequence encodes CASRGAGGPESETQYF.

The chain carries TRBV19 and TRBJ2-5; TRBD2 matches at 11 bases. The CDR3 has 15 residues. Germline V lookup: CDR1 LNHDA, CDR2 SQIVND (reference sequence). V lost 6 bases and J lost 6; bases outside the gene matches: 9. The CDR3 nucleotides are TGTGCCAGTAGCCTTAGCGGGGGGGCAATGAAGACCCAGTACTTC. Protein product: CASSLSGGAMKTQYF. Full variable domain (rest looked up from reference TRBV19 and TRBJ2-5): DGGITQSPKYLFRKEGQNVTLSCEQNLNHDAMYWYRQDPGQGLRLIYYSQIVNDFQKGDIAEGYSVSREKKESFPLTVTSAQKNPTAFYLCASSLSGGAMKTQYFGPGTRLLVL.

CDR3 loop: CASSPLASGVTDTQYF. CDR3 sequence (DNA): TGCGCCAGCAGCCCTTTGGCTAGCGGGGTTACAGATACGCAGTATTTT. This chain links TRBV5-1 with TRBJ2-3; 9 bases map to TRBD2. CDR1 is SGHRS and CDR2 is YFSETQ in the germline V gene. The V gene end was trimmed by 4 bases and the J gene end by 3 bases; junction bases not matched to a gene: 9. The CDR3 loop spans 16 amino acids.

The chain carries TRBV2 and TRBJ1-5; no reliable D call. This CDR3 region has 13 residues. V was pared by 2 bases and J by 4 bases, with 6 bases between. Germline CDR1 SNHLY, CDR2 FYNNEI. In DNA, the CDR3 is TGTGCCAGCAGTGAACGACTAAATCAGCCCCAGCATTTT. Amino acids: CASSERLNQPQHF.

The gene calls are TRBV19 and TRBJ1-5; TRBD1 is a possible D gene (5 bases). The CDR3 runs 15 residues. The germline V and J ends were trimmed by 10 bases and 1 base, with 17 bases remaining between them. Germline CDR1 LNHDA, CDR2 SQIVND (reference sequence). CDR3 in DNA: TGTGCCACCGCTAGAGGAGGGGCCAGCAATCAGCCCCAGCATTTT. Translated, it gives CATARGGASNQPQHF.

This chain connects TRBV6-4 to TRBJ2-2; D is possibly TRBD2 (6 bases). V lost 4 bases, J lost 3 bases, and 6 bases lay in between. This CDR3 contains 13 residues. CDR1 is MRHNA, CDR2 SNTAGT, per germline. The CDR3 DNA reads as TGTGCCAGCAGTGCGGGGGACACCGGGGAGCTGTTTTTT. This translates into CASSAGDTGELFF.

This clone was recorded once. V is TRBV6-5 and J is TRBJ1-1; D remains ambiguous. The CDR3 is made up of 13 amino acids. Germline values: CDR1 MNHEY, CDR2 SVGAGI. V lost 10 bases and J lost 1, with 13 bases in between. The CDR3 reads CATGGNGNTEAFF. CDR3 bases: TGTGCCACAGGAGGGAACGGGAACACTGAAGCTTTCTTT.

The rearrangement joins TRBV28 to TRBJ2-5; D is possibly TRBD1 (6 bases). Deletions cut 8 bases from V and 0 bases from J, with 16 bases between. Germline values: CDR1 MDHEN, CDR2 SYDVKM. The CDR3 is 15 amino acids. CDR3 nucleotides: TGTGCCAGCTTTAGGGGGAGTAGGTACCAAGAGACCCAGTACTTC. Translated: CASFRGSRYQETQYF.

V gene TRBV6-1 combines with J gene TRBJ2-5; TRBD1 is a possible D gene (6 bases). The V end lost 5 bases, the J end lost 5 bases, and 9 bases lay between the germline ends. The CDR3 runs 12 residues. Germline V gene sequence: CDR1 MNHNS, CDR2 SASEGT. CDR3 in amino acids: CASSRDTETQYF. The CDR3 coding sequence is TGTGCCAGCAGTCGGGACACTGAGACCCAGTACTTC.

The chain uses TRBV19 and TRBJ2-6; TRBD1 matches 7 bases. In germline, CDR1 is LNHDA, CDR2 SQIVND (reference sequence). The CDR3 runs 18 residues. V dropped 7 bases and J dropped 1; count of bases not matched to a gene: 13. The CDR3 DNA follows: TGTGCCAGTACGCGTCGAGGCCAGGGGGTTTCTGGGGCCAACGTCCTGACTTTC. It codes for CASTRRGQGVSGANVLTF.

V and J are TRBV7-2 and TRBJ1-1, with 7 nucleotides matching TRBD1. The CDR3 contains 17 residues. Germline loops: CDR1 SGHTA, CDR2 FQGNSA. After removal of 4 bases from V and 0 bases from J, the junction contained 11 bases not matched to a gene. As DNA, the CDR3 is TGTGCCAGCAGCTCACCAGGGGGACCGAAAATGAACACTGAAGCTTTCTTT. Amino acid sequence: CASSSPGGPKMNTEAFF.

This clone was counted once. The chain has TRBV5-1 and TRBJ2-1; 10 nucleotides match TRBD2. The CDR3 has 16 amino acids. The V gene end was trimmed by 1 base and the J gene end by 5 bases; junction bases not matched to a gene: 6. Germline CDR1 and CDR2: SGHRS and YFSETQ. CDR3 in amino acids: CASSLRAGGQDNEQFF. The CDR3 bases are TGCGCCAGCAGCTTGAGAGCGGGGGGGCAGGACAATGAGCAGTTCTTC.

This chain connects TRBV11-2 to TRBJ2-1; D not certain. The CDR3 consists of 15 residues. From germline, CDR1 is SGHAT and CDR2 FQNNGV. Trimming shortened V by 3 bases and J by 8 bases, and 17 bases separated the two germline ends. CDR3 bases: TGTGCCAGCAGCTTCGGAGCCGTCCGTACCGATGAGCAGTTCTTC. As protein: CASSFGAVRTDEQFF.

The chain links TRBV6-1 to TRBJ2-5; TRBD2 matches at 8 bases. This CDR3 region has 13 residues. With 3 bases clipped from V and 7 bases from J, the junction kept 4 bases outside the gene matches. Per germline, CDR1 MNHNS and CDR2 SASEGT. The CDR3: CASSEGRGGTQYF. Here the CDR3 DNA reads TGTGCCAGCAGTGAGGGTCGGGGGGGGACCCAGTACTTC.

The chain joins TRBV29-1 to TRBJ1-2; no firm D call. The CDR3 consists of 13 residues. V was cut by 6 bases and J by 4 bases, with 15 bases left in between. Germline loops: CDR1 SQVTM, CDR2 ANQGSEA. CDR3 nucleotides: TGCAGCGTGTCACGATCTGGAGGCTATGGCTACACCTTC. As protein: CSVSRSGGYGYTF.

The rearrangement links TRBV25-1 to TRBJ1-2; 7 bases line up with TRBD1. Trimming at V came to 2 bases and at J to 5 bases, leaving 2 bases not matched to a gene. Per germline, CDR1 MGHDK and CDR2 SYGVNS. CDR3 length: 13 amino acids. CDR3 nucleotide sequence: TGTGCCAGCAGTGAACCAGGGGGTTATGGCTACACCTTC. It encodes CASSEPGGYGYTF.